This T cell receptor (beta chain) was found in a study of Ad26.COV2.S vaccination and SARS-CoV-2 variants. Across the study: Administration of Ad26.COV2.S was intramuscular, either once or twice 56 days apart. Study observations and caveats: In TCR breadth and depth analyses, total T cell responses may have been underestimated.

Treatment here: 19 received Ad26.COV2.S at low or high dose, single or two shots; 5 received placebo; per-sample allocation not given. Sampling occurred on day 63 after the first vaccine or placebo injection. Whoever gave the sample was an adult aged 18-55 years in Boston. Wuhan-strain SARS-CoV-2 spike was expressed by the Ad26 vector that made up the vaccine. The CDR3 is 16 residues long. The germline CDR1 and CDR2 sequences are SGHTA and FQGNSA. J lost 0 bases, V lost 0 bases, and 0 bases had no gene match. TCRdb's copy holds only in-frame clones and misses some; the assay was immunoSEQ multiplex PCR. This table has about 250,000 clones, around 90% appearing once. In regard to this clone: Its antigen remains unknown.

The material sequenced was peripheral blood, taken in a trial of Ad26.COV2.S vaccine versus placebo. This receptor was taken from a person between 18 and 60 years old who received the Ad26.COV2.S COVID-19 vaccine or a placebo. This chain connects TRBV7-2 to TRBJ2-1; 9 bases match TRBD2. This CDR3 is CASSLARGGSYNEQFF. The CDR3 DNA reads TGTGCCAGCAGCTTAGCGCGGGGGGGCTCCTACAATGAGCAGTTCTTC.